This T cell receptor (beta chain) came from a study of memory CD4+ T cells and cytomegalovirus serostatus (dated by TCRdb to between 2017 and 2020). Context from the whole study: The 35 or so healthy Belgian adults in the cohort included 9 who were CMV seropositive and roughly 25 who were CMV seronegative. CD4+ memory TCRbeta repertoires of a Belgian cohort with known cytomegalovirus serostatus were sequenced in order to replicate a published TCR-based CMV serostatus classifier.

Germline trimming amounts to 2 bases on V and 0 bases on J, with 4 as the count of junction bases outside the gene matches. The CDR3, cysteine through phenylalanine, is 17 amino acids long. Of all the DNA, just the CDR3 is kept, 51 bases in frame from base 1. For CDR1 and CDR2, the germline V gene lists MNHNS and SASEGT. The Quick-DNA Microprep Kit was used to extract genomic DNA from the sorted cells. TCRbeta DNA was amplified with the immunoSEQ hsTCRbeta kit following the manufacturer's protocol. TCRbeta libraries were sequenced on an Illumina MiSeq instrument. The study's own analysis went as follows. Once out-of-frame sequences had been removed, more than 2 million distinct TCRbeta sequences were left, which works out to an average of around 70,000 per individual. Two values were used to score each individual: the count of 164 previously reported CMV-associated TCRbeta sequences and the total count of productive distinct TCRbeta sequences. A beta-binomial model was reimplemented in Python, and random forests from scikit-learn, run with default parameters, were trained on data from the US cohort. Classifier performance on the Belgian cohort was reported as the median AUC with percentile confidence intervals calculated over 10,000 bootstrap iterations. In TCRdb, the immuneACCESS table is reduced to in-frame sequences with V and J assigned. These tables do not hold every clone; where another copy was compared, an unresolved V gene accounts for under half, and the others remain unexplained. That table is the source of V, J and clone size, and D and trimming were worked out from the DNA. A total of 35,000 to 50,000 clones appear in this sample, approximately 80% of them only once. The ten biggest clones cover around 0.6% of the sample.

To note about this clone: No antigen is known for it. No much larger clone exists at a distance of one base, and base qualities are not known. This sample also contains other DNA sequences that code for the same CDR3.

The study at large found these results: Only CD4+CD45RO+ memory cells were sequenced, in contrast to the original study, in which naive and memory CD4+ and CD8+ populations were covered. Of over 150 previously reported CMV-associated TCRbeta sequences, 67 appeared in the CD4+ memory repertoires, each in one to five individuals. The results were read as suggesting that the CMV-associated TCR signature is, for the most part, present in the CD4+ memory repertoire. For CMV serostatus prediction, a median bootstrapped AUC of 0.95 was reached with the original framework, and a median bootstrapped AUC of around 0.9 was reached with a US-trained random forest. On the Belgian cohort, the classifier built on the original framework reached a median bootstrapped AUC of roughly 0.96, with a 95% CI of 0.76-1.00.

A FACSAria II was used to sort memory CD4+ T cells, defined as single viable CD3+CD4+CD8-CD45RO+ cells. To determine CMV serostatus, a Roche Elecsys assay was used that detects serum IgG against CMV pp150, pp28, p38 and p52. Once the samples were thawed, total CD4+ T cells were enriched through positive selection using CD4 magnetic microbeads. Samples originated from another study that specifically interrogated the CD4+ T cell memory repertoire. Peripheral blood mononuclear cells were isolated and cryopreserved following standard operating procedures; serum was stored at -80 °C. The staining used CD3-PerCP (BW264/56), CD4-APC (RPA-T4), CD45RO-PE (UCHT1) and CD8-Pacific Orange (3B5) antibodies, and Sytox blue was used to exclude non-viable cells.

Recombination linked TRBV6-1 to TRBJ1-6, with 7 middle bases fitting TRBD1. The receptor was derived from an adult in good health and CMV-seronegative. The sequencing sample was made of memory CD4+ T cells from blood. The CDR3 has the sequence CASSELQGSSYNSPLHF. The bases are TGTGCCAGCAGTGAACTACAGGGGAGCTCCTATAATTCACCCCTCCACTTT.